The sequence of this T cell receptor beta chain was determined in a study of PD-L1 blockade in urothelial cancer. On the study more broadly: Prior chemotherapy ranged from 0 to 3 regimens per patient.

Individual patients had between 1 and 8 samples, taken pretreatment and on-treatment. A spike-in of synthetic TCR analog templates was added to each PCR. Profiled with immunoSEQ multiplex PCR; TCRdb holds only in-frame clones, not every one. Of about 40,000 clones listed, around 88% are singletons. With 3 bases removed from V and 1 base from J, the gap between germline ends came to 12 bases. The CDR3 totals 15 residues. In germline, CDR1 is MRHNA, CDR2 SNTAGT. The clonotype was recovered from a man aged 55 to 69 with urothelial cancer. The sequencing here drew on PBMCs, taken around atezolizumab (anti-PD-L1) treatment. The chain links TRBV6-4 to TRBJ1-1, with D perhaps matching TRBD1 (5 bases). The DNA of the CDR3 is TGTGCCAGCAGTGATAGCCGGGGGAAGAACACTGAAGCTTTCTTT. This encodes CASSDSRGKNTEAFF.